Shown below are 24 T cell receptor beta chains from a single sample sequenced in a study of blood T cell repertoires in COVID-19. Data came from immunoSEQ multiplex PCR; TCRdb stores just in-frame clones and leaves some out. The sample has under 250,000 clones, 70% to 90% seen once; the top ten hold approximately 4.3%. Material for sequencing was PBMCs or T cells enriched from blood (not recorded which). The receptors were gathered from a young man with acute COVID-19.

The rearrangement joins TRBV5-1 to TRBJ1-4, with 9 nucleotides matching TRBD1. Germline-derived CDR1 and CDR2 are SGHRS and YFSETQ. V shed 0 bases and J 8 bases; nucleotides not matched to a gene: 5. The CDR3 runs to 15 residues. CDR3 nucleotides: TGCGCCAGCAGCTTGGAGGGGGACAGGGTGGAAAAACTGTTTTTT. Amino acid sequence: CASSLEGDRVEKLFF.

The chain has TRBV11-2 and TRBJ2-3; 16 nucleotides line up with TRBD2. The germline gives CDR1 SGHAT, CDR2 FQNNGV. The CDR3 is made up of 16 amino acids. V was clipped by 4 bases and J by 3 bases; unmatched bases: 1. CDR3 region: CASSSGLAGGTDTQYF. The CDR3 region has the DNA TGTGCCAGCAGCTCGGGACTAGCGGGGGGGACAGATACGCAGTATTTT.

V is TRBV7-2 and J is TRBJ1-1; weak D call: TRBD1 (6 bases). The V end lost 5 bases, the J end lost 7 bases, and 14 bases lay between the germline ends. The CDR3 spans 13 residues. CDR1 is SGHTA, CDR2 FQGNSA, per germline. CDR3 coding DNA: TGTGCCAGCAGCCACGGACAGCGCTTTGAAGCTTTCTTT. This gives the protein CASSHGQRFEAFF.

The chain combines TRBV5-1 with TRBJ2-2; TRBD1 agrees at 9 bases. Losses at the gene ends were 0 bases for V and 6 bases for J; bases not matched to a gene: 3. The germline V gene has CDR1 SGHRS and CDR2 YFSETQ. This CDR3 region has 15 residues. The CDR3 nucleotides read TGCGCCAGCAGCTTGGTACAGGGGGCCGCCGGGGAGCTGTTTTTT. Translation gives CASSLVQGAAGELFF.

This clone was counted a few times. The chain is built from TRBV5-6 and TRBJ1-6; TRBD1 aligns across 8 bases. There are 16 residues in the CDR3. Germline V gene data show CDR1 as SGHDT and CDR2 as YYEEEE. Trimming took 3 bases from V and 10 from J; bases not matched to a gene: 12. The CDR3: CASSSGQGWWGSPLHF. The CDR3 bases are TGTGCCAGCAGCTCTGGACAGGGATGGTGGGGATCACCCCTCCACTTT. Full variable domain (outside the CDR3, taken from reference TRBV5-6 and TRBJ1-6): DAGVTQSPTHLIKTRGQQVTLRCSPKSGHDTVSWYQQALGQGPQFIFQYYEEEERQRGNFPDRFSGHQFPNYSSELNVNALLLGDSALYLCASSSGQGWWGSPLHFGNGTRLTVT.

This clone occurred a few times. The sample has other DNA sequences that encode this CDR3 too. The V gene is TRBV3-1 (or the pseudogene TRBV3-2), the J gene TRBJ2-7; the D gene is possibly TRBD2 (5 bases). The germline V and J ends were trimmed by 1 base and 4 bases, with 14 bases remaining between them. The CDR3 has 15 amino acids. The germline CDR1 and CDR2 sequences are LGHDT and YNNKEL (reference sequence). The CDR3 coding sequence is TGTGCCAGCAGCCAAGGAGCCGGGGTAGGGTACGAGCAGTACTTC. This encodes CASSQGAGVGYEQYF.

This clone showed up just a few times. The chain is built from TRBV28 and TRBJ2-7; maybe TRBD2 (6 bases). The ends were cut back, 5 bases at V and 3 bases at J, with 20 bases in the middle. This CDR3 region has 16 residues. Germline V gene sequence: CDR1 MDHEN, CDR2 SYDVKM. This CDR3 reads CASSLHPIRRGYEQYF. DNA for the CDR3: TGTGCCAGCAGTCTCCACCCTATAAGGAGGGGCTACGAGCAGTACTTC.

The CDR3: CASSLRTGSYGYTF. CDR3 DNA sequence: TGTGCCAGCAGTTTAAGAACAGGAAGCTATGGCTACACCTTC. This rearrangement joins TRBV6-5 to TRBJ1-2, with D perhaps matching TRBD1 (5 bases). Trimming took off 4 bases at V and 4 bases at J, with 13 bases between the two ends. The length of the CDR3 is 14 residues. CDR1 and CDR2 (germline): MNHEY, SVGAGI.

The chain employs TRBV6-1 and TRBJ2-1; D gene ambiguous. Trimming pared 3 bases from V and 4 bases from J, leaving 10 bases between. CDR1 MNHNS and CDR2 SASEGT come from the germline V gene. This CDR3 has 14 amino acids. In DNA form, the CDR3 reads TGTGCCAGCAGTGATAAACAGCTATACAATGAGCAGTTCTTC. Its translation: CASSDKQLYNEQFF.

This sequence joins TRBV28 and TRBJ1-6; possibly TRBD1 for D (6 bases). Germline V gives CDR1 MDHEN, CDR2 SYDVKM. The length of the CDR3 is 15 residues. V lost 6 bases and J lost 6, with 15 bases in between. CDR3 in DNA: TGTGCCAGCAGGATTTCCAGGGGTGGTAATTCACCCCTCCACTTT. This sequence encodes CASRISRGGNSPLHF. The full variable domain, in which reference TRBV28 and TRBJ1-6 provide the parts outside the CDR3, is DVKVTQSSRYLVKRTGEKVFLECVQDMDHENMFWYRQDPGLGLRLIYFSYDVKMKEKGDIPEGYSVSREKKERFSLILESASTNQTSMYLCASRISRGGNSPLHFGNGTRLTVT.

V and J are TRBV3-1 (or the pseudogene TRBV3-2) and TRBJ2-7; no clear D gene. The germline V gene has CDR1 LGHDT and CDR2 YNNKEL (reference sequence). V dropped 2 bases and J dropped 4 bases, with 6 bases sitting between them. The CDR3 runs 12 residues. This CDR3 reads CASSQREYEQYF. CDR3 bases: TGTGCCAGCAGCCAACGAGAGTACGAGCAGTACTTC.

Here the CDR3 reads CASRTTGGADEAFF. The CDR3 nucleotides read TGTGCCAGCAGGACCACAGGGGGCGCCGATGAAGCTTTCTTT. This chain uses TRBV6-5 with TRBJ1-1, with 9 bases identical to TRBD1. CDR3 length equals 14 residues. The ends lost 6 bases at V and 7 bases at J; junction bases unmatched: 9. Per germline, CDR1 MNHEY and CDR2 SVGAGI.

This clone occurred once. The gene calls are TRBV12-5 and TRBJ2-5; 10 bases are shared with TRBD1. Germline V gene lookup returns CDR1 LGHNT and CDR2 FRNRAP. The V and J ends lost 4 bases and 7 bases, in that order; junction bases with no gene match: 6. The CDR3 is 14 amino acids. The DNA of the CDR3 is TGTGCTAGTGGTTCAGGACAGGGGGAACGGACCCAGTACTTC. The encoded protein is CASGSGQGERTQYF. Full variable domain (outside the CDR3, taken from reference TRBV12-5 and TRBJ2-5): DARVTQTPRHKVTEMGQEVTMRCQPILGHNTVFWYRQTMMQGLELLAYFRNRAPLDDSGMPKDRFSAEMPDATLATLKIQPSEPRDSAVYFCASGSGQGERTQYFGPGTRLLVL.

This clone was seen ten or more times. The chain uses TRBV27 and TRBJ2-2; TRBD2 matches at 8 bases. Germline trimming cut 1 base from V and 2 bases from J; bases unmatched to any gene: 3. Germline V gene data show CDR1 as MNHEY and CDR2 as SMNVEV (reference sequence). The CDR3 sequence is 16 residues long. This CDR3 is CASSLYGTSNTGELFF. CDR3 DNA sequence: TGTGCCAGCAGTTTATACGGGACTAGTAACACCGGGGAGCTGTTTTTT.

V usage is TRBV29-1 and J usage is TRBJ2-3, with 8 nucleotides matching TRBD1. The ends lost 3 bases at V and 5 bases at J; junction bases unmatched: 10. CDR1 is SQVTM, CDR2 ANQGSEA, per germline. The CDR3 covers 15 residues. CDR3 loop: CSVEADRVRGDTQYF. The CDR3 nucleotides read TGCAGCGTTGAGGCGGACAGGGTCCGAGGAGATACGCAGTATTTT.

The chain recombines TRBV5-1 with TRBJ1-1; D call uncertain. The V gene's germline CDR1 is SGHRS and CDR2 YFSETQ. The CDR3 covers 14 residues. V lost 2 bases, J lost 0 bases, and 8 bases lay in between. This CDR3 reads CASSLSQLNTEAFF. In nucleotides, the CDR3 is TGCGCCAGCAGCTTAAGTCAGTTGAACACTGAAGCTTTCTTT.

The CDR3 DNA sequence: TGTGCCAGCCGCAGTTATGGGCAGACCTATGGCTACACCTTC. It translates to CASRSYGQTYGYTF. V usage is TRBV27 and J usage is TRBJ1-2; D call uncertain. V lost 8 bases, J lost 4 bases, and 17 bases lay in between. Germline CDR1 is MNHEY and CDR2 is SMNVEV (reference sequence). The length of the CDR3 is 14 residues.

The CDR3 region has the DNA TGTGCCAGCAGCTTGTATCGGACCGGGCGGGCAGATACGCAGTATTTT. This gives the protein CASSLYRTGRADTQYF. The rearrangement uses TRBV5-4 and TRBJ2-3; a weak D match, TRBD2 (5 bases). CDR1 is SGHNT and CDR2 is YYREEE in the germline V gene (reference sequence). Trimming stripped 1 base from V and 4 bases from J, with 16 bases between. This CDR3 region has 16 residues.

This clone has a single count. The V and J genes are TRBV7-9 and TRBJ1-2; D may be TRBD1 (5 bases). CDR3 length equals 17 residues. Germline V gives CDR1 SEHNR, CDR2 FQNEAQ (reference sequence). V was pared by 1 base and J by 0 bases, with 15 bases between. CDR3 residues: CASSLDGNQGSNYGYTF. CDR3 nucleotide sequence: TGTGCCAGCAGCTTAGATGGTAATCAGGGATCTAACTATGGCTACACCTTC.

This chain links TRBV29-1 with TRBJ1-1, with TRBD1 as a possible D gene (5 bases). Trimming removed 3 bases from V and 2 bases from J, with 10 bases in between. The CDR3 sequence is 13 residues long. CDR1 SQVTM and CDR2 ANQGSEA come from the germline V gene. The CDR3, as DNA: TGCAGCGTTGACGGGGGAGTCAACACTGAAGCTTTCTTT. Encoded protein: CSVDGGVNTEAFF.

The chain is built from TRBV7-6 and TRBJ1-1; D call uncertain. V was pared by 5 bases and J by 3 bases, with 10 bases between. CDR3 size: 13 residues. Germline V gene data show CDR1 as SGHVS and CDR2 as FNYEAQ. The CDR3 region has the DNA TGTGCCAGCAGCCCCCCCGGGGACACTGAAGCTTTCTTT. It is translated as CASSPPGDTEAFF. Filled out from reference TRBV7-6 and TRBJ1-1, the complete variable domain reads GAGVSQSPRYKVTKRGQDVALRCDPISGHVSLYWYRQALGQGPEFLTYFNYEAQQDKSGLPNDRFSAERPEGSISTLTIQRTEQRDSAMYRCASSPPGDTEAFFGQGTRLTVV.

V gene TRBV12-3 or TRBV12-4 combines with J gene TRBJ1-5; TRBD1 aligns across 7 bases. CDR3 size: 12 residues. J gave up 11 bases and V 3 bases, and 4 bases lay outside the gene matches. CDR3: CASSFEGAAQHF. CDR3 nucleotide sequence: TGTGCCAGCAGTTTCGAGGGGGCGGCCCAGCATTTT.

Comment on this clone: At the DNA level, this CDR3 is encoded by other sequences in the same sample as well. V gene TRBV2 combines with J gene TRBJ1-3; no clear D. The CDR3 is 13 amino acids. CDR1 is SNHLY, CDR2 FYNNEI, per germline. V was clipped by 5 bases and J by 0 bases, with 5 bases between them. CDR3 amino acids: CASSLSSGNTIYF. In DNA, the CDR3 is TGTGCCAGCAGTCTGAGCTCTGGAAACACCATATATTTT.

The chain couples TRBV3-1 (or the pseudogene TRBV3-2) to TRBJ2-7; weak D call: TRBD1 (5 bases). The germline CDR1 and CDR2 sequences are LGHDT and YNNKEL (reference sequence). The CDR3 is made up of 12 amino acids. V lost 6 bases, J lost 4 bases, and 10 bases lay in between. The CDR3 region has the DNA TGTGCCAGCAGTCGTAGGGGATACGAGCAGTACTTC. It encodes CASSRRGYEQYF.